This T cell receptor (beta chain) stems from a study of blood T cell repertoires in COVID-19. Authors' processing steps: Quantification of nucleated cells was approximated via reference gene primer amplification. Assay: immunoSEQ multiplex PCR; the TCRdb copy retains only in-frame clones and omits some. The V and J calls and clone size come from that table; D and trimming were worked out from the DNA. The sample lists around 95,000 clones, around nine tenths occurring once. V lost 1 base to trimming and J lost 9 bases; unmatched junction nucleotides: 7. Germline CDR1 reads MNHNS; CDR2 reads SASEGT. The CDR3 spans 15 residues.

The chain uses TRBV6-1 and TRBJ1-4; 8 nucleotides line up with TRBD1. The sequence derives from a middle-aged man with acute or convalescent COVID-19. Specimen: peripheral blood. The DNA of the CDR3 is TGTGCCAGCAGTGAAGGATGGACAGGGCCACAAAAACTGTTTTTT. Translating gives CASSEGWTGPQKLFF.